This TCR beta chain was retrieved from a study of T-cell memory formation after mild COVID-19. Study results and caveats: Cross-reactive memory appears to have joined, as suggested by some responding clones showing up in pre-infection memory. Chiefly within CM and EM were the contracting CD4+ clones; CD8+ ones were within EMRA.

V was cut by 6 bases and J by 5 bases, with 16 bases left in between. CDR1 is MNHEY and CDR2 is SVGAGI in the germline V gene. CDR3 length: 14 amino acids. A 5'RACE reaction primed in the constant segment made cDNA libraries of TCR alpha and TCR beta, and these carried sample barcodes and UMIs. Each CDR3 protein is one row after TCRdb ran MiXCR on the 5' RACE reads. The data hold more than 450,000 distinct CDR3 sequences, with about 20% observed a single time. As for this clonotype: What it recognizes is unknown. A read error may be the cause here, since a much bigger clone is one base away.

This chain joins TRBV6-5 and TRBJ1-1; a possible D gene is TRBD1 (6 bases). Source material: PBMCs or a T cell subset sorted from them (not recorded which). The clonotype was recovered from an adult woman who had mild COVID-19 (a few samples of this study predate the infection). Cell type and time point are not known. The CDR3 region is CASSPKGGKTEAFF. For the CDR3, the DNA is TGTGCCAGCAGCCCAAAGGGGGGGAAAACTGAAGCTTTCTTT.